There are a few counts of the clone carrying this T cell receptor beta chain. Its antigen is as yet unknown. These data belong to a study of T-cell memory formation after mild COVID-19. TCRdb processed the 5' RACE reads anew with MiXCR; each CDR3 protein has one entry. The sample lists more than 350,000 distinct CDR3 sequences, over 20% seen once, with around an eighth in the top ten. Regarding the study as a whole: The appearance of some responding clones in pre-infection memory suggested that cross-reactive memory joined.

From germline, CDR1 is LNHNV and CDR2 YYDKDF (reference sequence). The CDR3 length is 14 residues. The V gene end was trimmed by 3 bases and the J gene end by 2 bases; junction bases not matched to a gene: 4. The chain uses TRBV15 and TRBJ2-7, with TRBD1 matching over 7 bases. This receptor was identified in an adult woman who had mild COVID-19 (a few samples of this study predate the infection). Cell type and time point are not known. The specimen was PBMCs or a T cell subset sorted from them (not recorded which). The CDR3 region is CATSRVTGTYEQYF. The CDR3 DNA reads as TGTGCCACCAGCAGGGTGACAGGGACCTACGAGCAGTACTTC.